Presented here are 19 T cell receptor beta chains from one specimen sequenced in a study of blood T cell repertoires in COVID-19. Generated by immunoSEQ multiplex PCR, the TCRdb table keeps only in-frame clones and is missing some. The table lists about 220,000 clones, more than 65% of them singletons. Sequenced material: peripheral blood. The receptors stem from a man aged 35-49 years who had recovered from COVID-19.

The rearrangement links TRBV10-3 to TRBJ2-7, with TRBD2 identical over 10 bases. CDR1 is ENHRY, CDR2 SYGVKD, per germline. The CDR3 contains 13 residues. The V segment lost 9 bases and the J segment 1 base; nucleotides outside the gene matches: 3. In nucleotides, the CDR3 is TGTGCCATAGCTAGCGGGGGATCCTACGAGCAGTACTTC. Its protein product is CAIASGGSYEQYF.

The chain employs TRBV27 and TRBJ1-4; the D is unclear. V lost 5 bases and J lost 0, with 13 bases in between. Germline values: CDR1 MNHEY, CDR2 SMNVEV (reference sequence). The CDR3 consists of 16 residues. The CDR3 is CASSLIPQATNEKLFF. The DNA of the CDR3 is TGTGCCAGCAGTCTCATCCCCCAGGCAACTAATGAAAAACTGTTTTTT.

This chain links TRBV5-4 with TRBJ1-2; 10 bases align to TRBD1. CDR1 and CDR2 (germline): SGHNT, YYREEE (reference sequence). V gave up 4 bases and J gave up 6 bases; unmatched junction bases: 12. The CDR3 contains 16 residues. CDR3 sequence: CASSGTGVVALDGYTF. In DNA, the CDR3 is TGTGCCAGCAGCGGGACAGGGGTGGTAGCTTTGGATGGCTACACCTTC.

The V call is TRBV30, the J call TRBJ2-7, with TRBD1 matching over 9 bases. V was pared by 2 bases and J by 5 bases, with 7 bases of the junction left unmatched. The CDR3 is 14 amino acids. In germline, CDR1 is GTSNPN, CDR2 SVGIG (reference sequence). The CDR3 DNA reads TGTGCCTGGAGTACCGGGACAGGGATCCACGAGCAGTACTTC. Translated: CAWSTGTGIHEQYF.

In DNA, the CDR3 is TGTGCCAGCAGTTACTGGACAGGCGGGATCTCCTACGAGCAGTACTTC. Amino acid sequence: CASSYWTGGISYEQYF. The V call is TRBV6-6, the J call TRBJ2-7; tentatively, D is TRBD1 (7 bases). Germline CDR1 reads MNHNY; CDR2 reads SVGAGI (reference sequence). The CDR3 length is 16 residues. The V gene lost 1 base and the J gene lost 0 bases, with 13 bases spanning the gap.

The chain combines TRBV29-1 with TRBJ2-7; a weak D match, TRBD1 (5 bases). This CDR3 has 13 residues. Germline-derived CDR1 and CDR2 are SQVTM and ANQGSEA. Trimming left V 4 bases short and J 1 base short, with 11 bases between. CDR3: CSVVGPGSYEQYF. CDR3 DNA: TGCAGCGTTGTGGGCCCAGGGTCCTACGAGCAGTACTTC.

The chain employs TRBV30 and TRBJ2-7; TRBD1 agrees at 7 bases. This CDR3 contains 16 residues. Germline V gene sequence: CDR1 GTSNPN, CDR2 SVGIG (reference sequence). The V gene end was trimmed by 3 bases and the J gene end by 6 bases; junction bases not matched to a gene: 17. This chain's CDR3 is CAWSEGKEQGFAEQYF. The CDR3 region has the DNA TGTGCCTGGAGCGAGGGGAAGGAACAGGGGTTCGCCGAGCAGTACTTC.

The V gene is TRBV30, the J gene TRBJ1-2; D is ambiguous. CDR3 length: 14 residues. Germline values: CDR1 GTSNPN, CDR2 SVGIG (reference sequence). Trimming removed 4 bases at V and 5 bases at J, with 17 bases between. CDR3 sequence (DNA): TGTGCCTGGACCCCGGGATGGGGATATTATGGCTACACCTTC. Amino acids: CAWTPGWGYYGYTF.

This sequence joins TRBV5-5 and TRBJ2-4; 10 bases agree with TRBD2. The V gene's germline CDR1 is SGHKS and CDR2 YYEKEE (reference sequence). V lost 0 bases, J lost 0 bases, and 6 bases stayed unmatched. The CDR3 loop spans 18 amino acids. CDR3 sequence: CASSLVAGGSVAKNIQYF. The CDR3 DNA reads TGTGCCAGCAGCTTGGTAGCGGGAGGATCGGTAGCCAAAAACATTCAGTACTTC. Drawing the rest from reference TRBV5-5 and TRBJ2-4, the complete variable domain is DAGVTQSPTHLIKTRGQQVTLRCSPISGHKSVSWYQQVLGQGPQFIFQYYEKEERGRGNFPDRFSARQFPNYSSELNVNALLLGDSALYLCASSLVAGGSVAKNIQYFGAGTRLSVL.

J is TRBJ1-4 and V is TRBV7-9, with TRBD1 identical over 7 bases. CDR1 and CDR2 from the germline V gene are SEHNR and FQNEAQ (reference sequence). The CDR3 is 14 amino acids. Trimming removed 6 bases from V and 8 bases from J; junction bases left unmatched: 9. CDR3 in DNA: TGTGCCAGCAGTGATAGGGGGCCGCGGGAAAAACTGTTTTTT. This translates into CASSDRGPREKLFF.

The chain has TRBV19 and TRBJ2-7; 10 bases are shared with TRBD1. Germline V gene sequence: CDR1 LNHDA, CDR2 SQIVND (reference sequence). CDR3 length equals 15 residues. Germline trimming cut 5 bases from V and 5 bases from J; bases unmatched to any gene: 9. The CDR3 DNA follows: TGTGCCAGTAGTCACAACCGGGACAGGGGCGACGAGCAGTACTTC. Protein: CASSHNRDRGDEQYF.

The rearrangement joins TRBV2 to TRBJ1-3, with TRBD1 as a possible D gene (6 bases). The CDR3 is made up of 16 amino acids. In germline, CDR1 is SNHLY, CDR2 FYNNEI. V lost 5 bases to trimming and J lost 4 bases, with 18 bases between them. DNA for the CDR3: TGTGCCAGCAGTTTTCCTACAGGGTCGGGGGGAAACACCATATATTTT. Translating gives CASSFPTGSGGNTIYF.

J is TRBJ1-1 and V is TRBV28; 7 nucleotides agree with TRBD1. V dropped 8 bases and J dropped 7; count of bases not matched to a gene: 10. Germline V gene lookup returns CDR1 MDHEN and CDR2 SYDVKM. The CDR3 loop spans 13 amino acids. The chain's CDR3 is CASLRTGRREAFF. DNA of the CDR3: TGTGCCAGCCTAAGGACAGGACGCCGTGAAGCTTTCTTT.

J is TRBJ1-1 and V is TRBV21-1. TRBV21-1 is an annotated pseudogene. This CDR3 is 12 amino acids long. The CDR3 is CASSKSGTEAFF. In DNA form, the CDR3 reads TGTGCCAGCAGCAAATCGGGCACTGAAGCTTTCTTT.

The CDR3 nucleotides read TGTGCCGGGTCCCGGGACAGGGGGGGGTCCCTCCACTTT. Translation: CAGSRDRGGSLHF. The V call is TRBV6-5, the J call TRBJ1-6, with 11 bases matching TRBD1. The CDR3 is 13 residues long. The junction had 11 bases not matched to a gene; V was cut back by 11 bases and J by 14 bases. The V gene's germline CDR1 is MNHEY and CDR2 SVGAGI.

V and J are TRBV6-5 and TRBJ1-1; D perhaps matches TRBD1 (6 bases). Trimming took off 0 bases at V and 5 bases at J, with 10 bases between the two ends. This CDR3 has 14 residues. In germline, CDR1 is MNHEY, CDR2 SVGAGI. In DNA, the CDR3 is TGTGCCAGCAGTTACTCAGGGGGTCGAACTGAAGCTTTCTTT. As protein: CASSYSGGRTEAFF.

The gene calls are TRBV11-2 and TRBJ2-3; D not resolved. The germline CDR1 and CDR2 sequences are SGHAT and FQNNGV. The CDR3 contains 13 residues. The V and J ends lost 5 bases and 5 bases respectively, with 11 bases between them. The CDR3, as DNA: TGTGCCAGCAGCACTCTTTCGGGAGATACGCAGTATTTT. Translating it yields CASSTLSGDTQYF.

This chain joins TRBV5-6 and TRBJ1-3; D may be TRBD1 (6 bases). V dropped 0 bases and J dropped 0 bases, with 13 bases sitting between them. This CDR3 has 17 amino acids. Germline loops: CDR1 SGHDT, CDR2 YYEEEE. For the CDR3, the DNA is TGTGCCAGCAGCTTGGTCGGGGGGGCCTCCTCTGGAAACACCATATATTTT. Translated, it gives CASSLVGGASSGNTIYF.

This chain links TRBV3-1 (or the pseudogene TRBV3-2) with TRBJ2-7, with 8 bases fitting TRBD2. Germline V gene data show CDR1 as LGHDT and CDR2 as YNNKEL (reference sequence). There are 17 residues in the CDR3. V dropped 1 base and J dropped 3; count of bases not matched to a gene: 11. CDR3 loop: CASSQGFGGTRGYEQYF. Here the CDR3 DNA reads TGTGCCAGCAGCCAAGGTTTTGGGGGGACTAGGGGCTACGAGCAGTACTTC.